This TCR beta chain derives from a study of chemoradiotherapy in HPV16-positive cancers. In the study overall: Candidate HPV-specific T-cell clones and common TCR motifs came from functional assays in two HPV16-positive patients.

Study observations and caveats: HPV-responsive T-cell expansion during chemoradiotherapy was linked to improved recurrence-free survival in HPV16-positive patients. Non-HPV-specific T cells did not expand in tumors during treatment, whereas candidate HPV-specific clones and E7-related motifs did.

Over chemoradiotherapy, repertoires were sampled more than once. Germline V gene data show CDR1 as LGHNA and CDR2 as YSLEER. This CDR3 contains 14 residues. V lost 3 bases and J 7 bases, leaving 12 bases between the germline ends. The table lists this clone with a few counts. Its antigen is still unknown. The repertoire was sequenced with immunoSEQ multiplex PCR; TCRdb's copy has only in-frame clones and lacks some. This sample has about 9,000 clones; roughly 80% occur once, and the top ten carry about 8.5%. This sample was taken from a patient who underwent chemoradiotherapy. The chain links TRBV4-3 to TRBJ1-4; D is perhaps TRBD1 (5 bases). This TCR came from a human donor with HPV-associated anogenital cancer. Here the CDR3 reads CASSQAWGGEKLFF. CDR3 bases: TGCGCCAGCAGCCAGGCTTGGGGGGGTGAAAAACTGTTTTTT.